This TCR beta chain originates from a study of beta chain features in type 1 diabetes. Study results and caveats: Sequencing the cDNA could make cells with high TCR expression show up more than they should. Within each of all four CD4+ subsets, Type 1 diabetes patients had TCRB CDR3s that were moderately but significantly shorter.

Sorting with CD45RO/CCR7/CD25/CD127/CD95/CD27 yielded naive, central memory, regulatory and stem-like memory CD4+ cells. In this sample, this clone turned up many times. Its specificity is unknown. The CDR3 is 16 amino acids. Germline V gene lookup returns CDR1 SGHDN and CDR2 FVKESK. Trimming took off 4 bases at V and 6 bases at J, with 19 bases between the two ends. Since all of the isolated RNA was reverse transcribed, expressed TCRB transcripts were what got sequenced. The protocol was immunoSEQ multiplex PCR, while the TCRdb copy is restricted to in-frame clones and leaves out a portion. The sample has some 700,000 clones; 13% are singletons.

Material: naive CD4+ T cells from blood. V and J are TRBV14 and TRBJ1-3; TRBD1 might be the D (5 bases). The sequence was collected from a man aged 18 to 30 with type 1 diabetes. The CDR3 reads CASSRLTAGAENTIYF. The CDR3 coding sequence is TGTGCCAGCAGCCGATTGACAGCCGGGGCGGAAAACACCATATATTTT.